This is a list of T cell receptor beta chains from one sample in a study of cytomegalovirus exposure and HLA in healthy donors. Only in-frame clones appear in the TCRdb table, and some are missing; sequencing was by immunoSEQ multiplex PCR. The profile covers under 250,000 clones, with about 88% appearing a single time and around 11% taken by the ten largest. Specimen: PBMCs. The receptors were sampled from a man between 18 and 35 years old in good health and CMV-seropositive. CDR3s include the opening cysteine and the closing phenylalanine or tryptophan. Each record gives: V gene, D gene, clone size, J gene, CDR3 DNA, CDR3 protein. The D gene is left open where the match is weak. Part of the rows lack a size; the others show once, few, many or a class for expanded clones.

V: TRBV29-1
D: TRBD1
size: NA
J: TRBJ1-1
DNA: TGCAGCATATCACAGGGGGGGAACACTGAAGCTTTCTTT
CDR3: CSISQGGNTEAFF

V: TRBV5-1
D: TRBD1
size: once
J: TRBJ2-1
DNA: TGCGCCAGCAGCCAGCGACAGGGTAGCAATGAGCAGTTCTTC
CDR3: CASSQRQGSNEQFF

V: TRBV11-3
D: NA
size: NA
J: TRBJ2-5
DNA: TGTGCCAGCAGCTTAGCCCCTCGGGAGACCCAGTACTTC
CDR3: CASSLAPRETQYF

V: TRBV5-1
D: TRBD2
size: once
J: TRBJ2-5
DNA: TGCGCCAGCAGCTTGCCTCCGGAGCAGCGGGGAGAGACCCAGTACTTC
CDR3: CASSLPPEQRGETQYF

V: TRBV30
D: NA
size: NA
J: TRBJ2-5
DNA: TGTGCCTGGAACCCCTACAATTTGGGGTCCGAGACCCAGTACTTC
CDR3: CAWNPYNLGSETQYF

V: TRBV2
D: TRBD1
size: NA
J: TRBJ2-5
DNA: TGTGCCAGCACCAAGGGACAGGGCCAAGAGACCCAGTACTTC
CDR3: CASTKGQGQETQYF

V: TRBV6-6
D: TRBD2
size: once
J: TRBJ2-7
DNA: TGTGCCAGCAGCGGACTAGCGGGTCAAATCTACGAGCAGTACTTC
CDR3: CASSGLAGQIYEQYF

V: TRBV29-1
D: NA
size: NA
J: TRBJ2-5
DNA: TGCAGCGTTGCCAGGGGACAAGAGACCCAGTACTTC
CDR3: CSVARGQETQYF

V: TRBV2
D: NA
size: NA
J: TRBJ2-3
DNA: TGTGCCAGCTCGAAACTACTTTCCACAGATACGCAGTATTTT
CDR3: CASSKLLSTDTQYF

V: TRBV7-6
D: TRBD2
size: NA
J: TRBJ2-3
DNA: TGTGCCAGCAGCTGGACTAGCGGGAGAGGAGATACGCAGTATTTT
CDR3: CASSWTSGRGDTQYF

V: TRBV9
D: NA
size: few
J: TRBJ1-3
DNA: TGTGCCAGCAGCGTTCAAGGCGAGCCCGGAAACACCATATATTTT
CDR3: CASSVQGEPGNTIYF

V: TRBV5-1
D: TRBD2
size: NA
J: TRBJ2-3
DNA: TGCGCCAGCAGCATAAGGACTAGCGGGAGCACAGATACGCAGTATTTT
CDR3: CASSIRTSGSTDTQYF

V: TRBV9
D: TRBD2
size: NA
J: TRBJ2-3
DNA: TGTGCCAGCAGCGTGGCGACTAGCGGCACAGATACGCAGTATTTT
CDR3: CASSVATSGTDTQYF

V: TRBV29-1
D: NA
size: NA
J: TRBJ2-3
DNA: TGCAGCGTCACCCTCACGGGAAGGACAGATACGCAGTATTTT
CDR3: CSVTLTGRTDTQYF

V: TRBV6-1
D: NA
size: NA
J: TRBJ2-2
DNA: TGTGCCAGCAGAAGACAGAACACCGGGGAGCTGTTTTTT
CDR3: CASRRQNTGELFF

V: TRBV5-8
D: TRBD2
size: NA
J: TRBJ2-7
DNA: TGTGCCAGCAGCTGGGGGGGGAGCGAGCAGTACTTC
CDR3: CASSWGGSEQYF

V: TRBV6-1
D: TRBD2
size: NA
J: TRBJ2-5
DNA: TGTGCCAGCAGTCCTGGGACGGGAGGGGCAGAGACCCAGTACTTC
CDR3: CASSPGTGGAETQYF

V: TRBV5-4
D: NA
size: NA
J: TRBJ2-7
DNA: TGTGCCAGCAGCTTGGAAGGGGGGTACTCCGAGCAGTACTTC
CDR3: CASSLEGGYSEQYF

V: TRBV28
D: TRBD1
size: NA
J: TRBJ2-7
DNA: TGTGCCAGCAGTTCGTTGGACAGGGGACTTTCTACCTACGAGCAGTACTTC
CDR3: CASSSLDRGLSTYEQYF

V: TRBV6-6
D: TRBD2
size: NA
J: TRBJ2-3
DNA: TGTGCCACCGCCCCCGGGGAGGGCCGAGGGGATACGCAGTATTTT
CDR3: CATAPGEGRGDTQYF

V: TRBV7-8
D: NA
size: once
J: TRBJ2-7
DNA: TGTGCCAGCAGCTTAGCCCCGGGACGGAGCTACGAGCAGTACTTC
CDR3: CASSLAPGRSYEQYF

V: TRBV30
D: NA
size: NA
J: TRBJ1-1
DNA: TGTGCCTGGATGGGGAGGGAGGGCACTGAAGCTTTCTTT
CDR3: CAWMGREGTEAFF

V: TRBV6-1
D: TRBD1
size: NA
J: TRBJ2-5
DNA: TGTGCCAGCAGTGAATTAGGGACAGGGCGAGCGGGGGAGACCCAGTACTTC
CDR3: CASSELGTGRAGETQYF

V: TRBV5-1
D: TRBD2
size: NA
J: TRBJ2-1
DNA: TGCGCCAGCAGCCCCCGTTTGGGGGAGGGGACCTACAATGAGCAGTTCTTC
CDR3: CASSPRLGEGTYNEQFF

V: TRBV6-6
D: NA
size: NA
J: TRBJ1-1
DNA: TGTGCCAGCAGTTCCCCGACAGCGGGGAACACTGAAGCTTTCTTT
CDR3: CASSSPTAGNTEAFF

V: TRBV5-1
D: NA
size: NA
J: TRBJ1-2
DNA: TGCGCCAGCAGCTTGGCCACGAGGACCGGCGGCTACACCTTC
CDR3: CASSLATRTGGYTF